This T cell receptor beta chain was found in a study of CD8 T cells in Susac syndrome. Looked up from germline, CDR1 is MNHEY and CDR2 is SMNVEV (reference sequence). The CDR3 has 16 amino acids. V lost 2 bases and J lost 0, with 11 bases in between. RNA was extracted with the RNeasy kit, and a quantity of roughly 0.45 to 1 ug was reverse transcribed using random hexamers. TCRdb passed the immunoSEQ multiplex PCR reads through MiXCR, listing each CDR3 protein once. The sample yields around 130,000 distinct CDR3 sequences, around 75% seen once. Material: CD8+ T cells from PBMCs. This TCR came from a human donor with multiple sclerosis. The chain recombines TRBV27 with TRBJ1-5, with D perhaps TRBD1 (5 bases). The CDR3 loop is CASSLTGDYSNQPQHF. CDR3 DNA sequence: TGTGCCAGCAGTTTAACCGGGGACTATAGCAATCAGCCCCAGCATTTT.